What follows is one T cell receptor (beta chain) and its context. Its specificity is not known. Each patient with chemo-refractory metastatic non-small-cell lung cancer was treated with focal radiation plus CTLA-4 blockade using ipilimumab. The assay was immunoSEQ multiplex PCR, and TCRdb's table has in-frame clones only and misses some. Here the sample spans over 100,000 clones, 70% to 90% being singletons. The sample comes from a study of radiotherapy plus CTLA-4 blockade in lung cancer. Study-level findings and limits: Together with interferon-beta, which increased in serum after radiation, early dynamic changes in blood T cell clones were reportedly the best predictors of response. Clones derived from tumor TCRs expanded in blood after radiotherapy plus ipilimumab.

This sample comprised peripheral blood, obtained from a patient treated with radiotherapy plus ipilimumab. The receptor was isolated from a human donor with non-small cell lung cancer that progressed on radiotherapy plus ipilimumab.

DNA for the CDR3: TGTGCCAGCGGGCCACAAAGTTCATTTGGAAACACCATATATTTT. This codes for CASGPQSSFGNTIYF. The chain uses TRBV6-5 and TRBJ1-3, with unresolved D. The germline CDR1 and CDR2 sequences are MNHEY and SVGAGI. Trimming took off 8 bases at V and 3 bases at J, with 17 bases between the two ends. The CDR3 runs to 15 residues.